The present T cell receptor (beta chain) was sequenced within a study of vaccination and CD4 T cells after COVID-19. Overall study: Stimuli were overlapping spike peptide pools of SARS-CoV-2 and three common cold coronaviruses (HCoV-NL63, HCoV-OC43, HCoV-229E).

About this clonotype: What it binds is unknown.

An Oncomine TCR Beta short-read assay was used to sequence the DNA from cultured CD4+ T cells. Scientists extracted genomic DNA from CD4+ T cells grown in culture. TCRdb re-derived calls from the PCR reads in MiXCR, one entry per CDR3 protein. The sample has some 10,000 distinct CDR3 sequences, 35% to 40% seen once. Study-wide findings and caveats: The study found median SARS-CoV-2-reactive clonotypes rising from about 20 to 38, not significantly.

V was cut by 6 bases and J by 7 bases, with 16 bases left in between. The CDR3 extends over 13 amino acids. Germline V gene lookup returns CDR1 DFQATT and CDR2 SNEGSKA (reference sequence). Treatment specified: roughly 10-day PBMC culture with coronavirus spike peptide pools or control peptides (ViraFEST assay). Gathered ahead of the COVID-19 pandemic (2011-2018) were the CD4+ T cells of the unexposed donor. Input material: CD4+ T cells from blood, cultured in vitro. The TCR comes from a human donor in good health. The rearrangement joins TRBV20-1 to TRBJ1-5, with a possible D match to TRBD1 (6 bases). The CDR3: CSALQGGGQPQHF. CDR3 DNA sequence: TGCAGTGCATTACAGGGAGGCGGACAGCCCCAGCATTTT.